This T cell receptor (beta chain) was sequenced during a study of T cell responses to AZD1222 COVID-19 vaccine. Study-level points and caveats: The study sampled repertoires only after the peak T cell response.

Using immunoSEQ multiplex PCR, the repertoire was profiled, and TCRdb retains in-frame clones only, with some absent. The data contain 120,000 or so clones, around 80% of them singletons. In regard to this clone: The antigen is unknown.

V shed 1 base and J shed 6 bases, with 7 bases lying between them. Per germline, CDR1 SGHTA and CDR2 FQGNSA. The CDR3 length is 13 residues. The chain uses TRBV7-2 and TRBJ1-5; D is undetermined. The TCR sequence derives from an adult who received the AZD1222 COVID-19 vaccine. The sequences come from peripheral blood, collected 28 days after the second AZD1222 dose. The CDR3 loop is CASSLVFSQPQHF. CDR3 nucleotides: TGTGCCAGCAGCTTAGTTTTCAGTCAGCCCCAGCATTTT.